This T cell receptor beta chain was recorded in a study of vaccination and CD4 T cells after COVID-19. The treatment is: approximately 10-day PBMC culture with coronavirus spike peptide pools or control peptides (ViraFEST assay). This CDR3 has 14 residues. CDR1 and CDR2 (germline): MNHEY, SMNVEV (reference sequence). V shed 2 bases and J shed 4 bases, with 10 bases lying between them. As for this clonotype: Its antigen is not identified.

Sequence data for DNA of cultured CD4+ T cells were generated by the Oncomine TCR Beta short-read assay. TCRdb independently ran MiXCR on the PCR reads; one entry per CDR3 protein. The sample yields 7,500 to 10,000 distinct CDR3 sequences, approximately 67% seen once. The specimen comprised CD4+ T cells from blood, cultured in vitro, sampled before SARS-CoV-2 vaccination. The chain joins TRBV27 to TRBJ2-3, with D perhaps being TRBD1 or TRBD2 (5 bases each). The sequence was collected from a human donor who had recovered from COVID-19. CDR3 in amino acids: CASSLGDGADTQYF. The CDR3 coding sequence is TGTGCCAGCAGTTTAGGGGACGGCGCAGATACGCAGTATTTT.